This T cell receptor (beta chain) appears in the sequencing data of a study of Graves' ophthalmopathy and Graves' hyperthyroidism. In the case of this clonotype: A clone one base away is much larger, so this may be a read error.

RNA transcripts served as template for amplifying TCR beta CDR3 sequences. The authors performed first-round RT-PCR with HTBI primers and then a second-round multiplex PCR. TCRdb called the multiplex PCR reads again in MiXCR, with one record for every CDR3 protein. The sample yields approximately 700,000 distinct CDR3 sequences, just over 40% seen once. Moderate-to-severe activity, with CAS ≥3, NOSPECS ≥4 and duration under 3 months, characterized the donors with ophthalmopathy. The CDR3 is 14 residues long. Germline CDR1 reads SGHTA; CDR2 reads FQGNSA. The material sequenced was peripheral blood. The V call is TRBV7-2, the J call TRBJ2-7; 7 nucleotides line up with TRBD1. This clonotype was sampled from an adult man with Graves' ophthalmopathy. CDR3 residues: CASSLHRGPYEQCF. The DNA for the CDR3 is TGTGCCAGCAGCTTACACAGGGGCCCCTACGAGCAGTGCTTC.